Following are 4 T cell receptor beta chains from one sample sequenced in a study. TCRdb re-called the RT-PCR reads with MiXCR, one entry per CDR3 protein. This sample carries more than 600,000 distinct CDR3 sequences, 12% to 15% of them seen once, and the ten largest clones take about 3.9%. Sequenced material: memory CD4+ T cells from blood. The source is a female donor in good health, serving as a healthy control.

This clonotype has a count of ten or more. The gene calls are TRBV7-2 and TRBJ2-7, with 11 positions matching TRBD2. With V trimmed by 5 bases and J by 6 bases, 9 bases remained unmatched. Per the germline V gene, CDR1 is SGHTA and CDR2 is FQGNSA. CDR3 length: 15 amino acids. DNA of the CDR3: TGTGCCAGCAGCCCAGCACTAGCGGGAGAATCCGAGCAGTACTTC. This codes for CASSPALAGESEQYF.

The gene calls are TRBV4-2 and TRBJ2-1; TRBD2 might be the D (5 bases). CDR1 is LGHNA and CDR2 is YNFKEQ in the germline V gene. CDR3 length: 16 amino acids. The V end lost 1 base, the J end lost 1 base, and 11 bases lay between the germline ends. This CDR3 is CASSQAGGSSYNEQFF. The DNA of the CDR3 is TGTGCCAGCAGCCAAGCTGGTGGGAGTTCCTACAATGAGCAGTTCTTC.

This clonotype has a handful of counts. The J gene is TRBJ1-1, the V gene TRBV20-1; perhaps TRBD1 as D (5 bases). CDR3 length equals 14 residues. V lost 1 base and J 4 bases, leaving 13 bases between the germline ends. Germline-derived CDR1 and CDR2 are DFQATT and SNEGSKA (reference sequence). The CDR3 region is CSARGLFGGTEAFF. DNA for the CDR3: TGCAGTGCTAGAGGGCTATTTGGGGGCACTGAAGCTTTCTTT.

This clonotype was counted only a few times. The rearrangement links TRBV20-1 to TRBJ1-2; 7 positions match TRBD1. Germline V gene lookup returns CDR1 DFQATT and CDR2 SNEGSKA (reference sequence). This CDR3 is 12 amino acids long. The CDR3 DNA sequence: TGCAGCCACCACGGGGACAGCTATGGCTACACCTTC. Its protein is CSHHGDSYGYTF.